Below are 25 T cell receptor beta chains sequenced from a single sample in a study of cytomegalovirus exposure and HLA in healthy donors. Researchers ran the PCR with 60 Vbeta and 13 Jbeta primers. Clones were read by immunoSEQ multiplex PCR, and TCRdb kept only the in-frame ones, dropping some. The table lists roughly 150,000 clones, roughly 80% of them singletons. Material for sequencing was PBMCs. These receptors were collected from a man between 18 and 35 years old in good health and CMV-seropositive.

This clone appeared once. V is TRBV5-1 and J is TRBJ2-1; no firm D call. The CDR3 spans 13 residues. Germline CDR1 is SGHRS and CDR2 is YFSETQ. Trimming stripped 0 bases from V and 5 bases from J, with 6 bases between. The CDR3 loop reads CASSLDSHNEQFF. The CDR3 bases are TGCGCCAGCAGCTTGGACAGTCACAATGAGCAGTTCTTC.

This chain connects TRBV27 to TRBJ2-5; 10 positions agree with TRBD1. The assigned J gene may be wrong: the sequence end matches TRBJ2-7 better. The CDR3 is made up of 12 amino acids. Germline CDR1 reads MNHEY; CDR2 reads SMNVEV (reference sequence). The DNA for the CDR3 is TGTGCCAGCAGGGGACAGGGGCACGAGCAGTACTTC. Its protein is CASRGQGHEQYF.

The DNA of the CDR3 is TGCGCCAGCAGTGAGTCTTGGGATTTCCGGGACACAGCATACGAGCAGTACTTC. Amino acids: CASSESWDFRDTAYEQYF. The chain combines TRBV10-2 with TRBJ2-7, with D possibly matching TRBD1 (6 bases). Germline CDR1 WSHSY, CDR2 SAAADI. The CDR3 is 18 amino acids. Trimming shortened V by 0 bases and J by 4 bases, and 22 bases separated the two germline ends.

This clone was seen a single time. This chain uses TRBV27 with TRBJ2-7; the D gene is possibly TRBD2 (6 bases). The CDR3 is 14 amino acids. CDR1 is MNHEY, CDR2 SMNVEV, per germline (reference sequence). V was pared by 7 bases and J by 1 base, with 14 bases between. The CDR3 is CASIAVAGSYEQYF. The CDR3 nucleotides read TGTGCCAGCATCGCAGTGGCGGGGTCCTACGAGCAGTACTTC.

This clone was seen a single time. The V gene is TRBV5-5, the J gene TRBJ1-5; 8 bases align to TRBD1. The CDR3 has 16 residues. CDR1 is SGHKS and CDR2 is YYEKEE in the germline V gene (reference sequence). V shed 0 bases, J shed 5 bases, and the junction held 7 bases outside the gene matches. The chain's CDR3 is CASSLALDRGHQPQHF. The CDR3, as DNA: TGTGCCAGCAGCTTGGCTCTCGACAGGGGTCATCAGCCCCAGCATTTT. Drawing the rest from reference TRBV5-5 and TRBJ1-5, the complete variable domain is DAGVTQSPTHLIKTRGQQVTLRCSPISGHKSVSWYQQVLGQGPQFIFQYYEKEERGRGNFPDRFSARQFPNYSSELNVNALLLGDSALYLCASSLALDRGHQPQHFGDGTRLSIL.

The CDR3 bases are TGTGCCAGCAGTACTTACCGGACAGGGGCTTTCTTT. It specifies CASSTYRTGAFF. The rearrangement uses TRBV28 and TRBJ1-1, with 8 bases matching TRBD1. The CDR3 consists of 12 residues. J was trimmed by 11 bases and V by 5 bases; bases with no gene match: 7. Per germline, CDR1 MDHEN and CDR2 SYDVKM. The variable domain in full, completed from reference TRBV28 and TRBJ1-1, reads DVKVTQSSRYLVKRTGEKVFLECVQDMDHENMFWYRQDPGLGLRLIYFSYDVKMKEKGDIPEGYSVSREKKERFSLILESASTNQTSMYLCASSTYRTGAFFGQGTRLTVV.

In its sample, this clone was seen once. This chain links TRBV25-1 with TRBJ2-7; 7 bases align to TRBD1. The V gene's germline CDR1 is MGHDK and CDR2 SYGVNS. The CDR3 runs 14 residues. The junction had 9 bases not matched to a gene; V was cut back by 4 bases and J by 6 bases. The CDR3 here is CASSAAGGDFEQYF. For the CDR3, the DNA is TGTGCCAGCAGTGCCGCAGGGGGTGATTTCGAGCAGTACTTC.

The CDR3 spells CASSERPRTEANYGYTF. Written as DNA, the CDR3 is TGTGCCAGCAGCGAGCGACCTCGGACAGAAGCTAACTATGGCTACACCTTC. The rearrangement links TRBV14 to TRBJ1-2, with D perhaps TRBD1 (6 bases). Per the germline V gene, CDR1 is SGHDN and CDR2 is FVKESK. The CDR3 length is 17 residues. V was trimmed by 5 bases and J by 0 bases, leaving 19 bases between them.

The DNA for the CDR3 is TGTGCCAGTAGTCTTAGCGGCCAAGAGACCCAGTACTTC. Its protein product is CASSLSGQETQYF. The rearrangement uses TRBV19 and TRBJ2-5; weak D call: TRBD2 (6 bases). V dropped 5 bases and J dropped 1 base, with 8 bases sitting between them. CDR3 length: 13 residues. Germline V gives CDR1 LNHDA, CDR2 SQIVND (reference sequence).

As regards this clone: The junction does not match germline at one end; this may be a read error. The V and J genes are TRBV28 and TRBJ2-7, with a tentative D call TRBD1 (6 bases). This CDR3 spans 12 amino acids. Germline CDR1 and CDR2: MDHEN and SYDVKM. CDR3 sequence (DNA): TGTGCCAGCAGGGCAAATTTGGACAGCTACCACTTC. The encoded protein is CASRANLDSYHF.

This clone has a handful of counts. This chain uses TRBV7-8 with TRBJ2-5; 14 bases align to TRBD2. Per germline, CDR1 SGHVS and CDR2 FQNEAQ. The V segment lost 5 bases and the J segment 1 base; nucleotides outside the gene matches: 6. The CDR3 sequence is 17 residues long. The DNA for the CDR3 is TGTGCCAGCAGCCTACCCGGGACTAGCGGGGGCCAAGAGACCCAGTACTTC. This gives the protein CASSLPGTSGGQETQYF.

This clone was counted between two and nine times. V usage is TRBV7-9 and J usage is TRBJ2-5, with 7 bases aligning to TRBD1. The J call may be faulty, since TRBJ2-7 better matches the DNA end. The CDR3 totals 15 residues. CDR1 and CDR2 from the germline V gene are SEHNR and FQNEAQ (reference sequence). The CDR3 protein is CASSSSWDRLYEQYF. CDR3 sequence (DNA): TGTGCCAGCAGCTCCAGCTGGGACAGACTTTACGAGCAGTACTTC.

This clone has just a few counts. J is TRBJ2-5 and V is TRBV7-2, with TRBD2 matching 10 bases. V was clipped by 4 bases and J by 1 base; unmatched bases: 12. CDR1 and CDR2 from the germline V gene are SGHTA and FQGNSA. This CDR3 contains 18 residues. In DNA, the CDR3 is TGTGCCAGCAGCTCGGCCATATTACTAGCGGGATCCCAAGAGACCCAGTACTTC. Protein sequence: CASSSAILLAGSQETQYF.

The chain carries TRBV7-9 and TRBJ1-2, with D possibly TRBD1 on 6 matching bases. Germline V lookup: CDR1 SEHNR, CDR2 FQNEAQ (reference sequence). Trimming took off 5 bases at V and 2 bases at J, with 18 bases between the two ends. The CDR3 is made up of 16 amino acids. The CDR3 loop is CASSRPGTNENYGYTF. CDR3 bases: TGTGCCAGCAGCCGTCCCGGGACAAACGAGAACTATGGCTACACCTTC.

The chain links TRBV6-6 to TRBJ2-1; no clear D gene. Germline CDR1 and CDR2: MNHNY and SVGAGI (reference sequence). The CDR3 totals 15 residues. V was clipped by 4 bases and J by 0 bases, with 10 bases between them. The CDR3 DNA reads as TGTGCCAGCAGTTTCCCCTCTAGCTCCTACAATGAGCAGTTCTTC. This codes for CASSFPSSSYNEQFF.

The rearrangement uses TRBV5-1 and TRBJ2-7, with 11 nucleotides matching TRBD1. CDR1 SGHRS and CDR2 YFSETQ come from the germline V gene. V dropped 4 bases and J dropped 7; count of bases not matched to a gene: 4. The CDR3 extends over 13 amino acids. The CDR3 protein is CASSPDRGLEQYF. CDR3 sequence (DNA): TGCGCCAGCAGCCCGGACAGGGGGCTTGAGCAGTACTTC.

The rearrangement links TRBV1 to TRBJ2-3; TRBD2, as called in the table, went unchecked against the DNA. TRBV1 is listed as a pseudogene. CDR3 length: 16 amino acids. CDR3 in DNA: TGCACCAGCAGCCCTGGACTAGAATTAGGCACAGATACGCAGTATTTT. Its translation is CTSSPGLELGTDTQYF.

The chain carries TRBV11-2 and TRBJ1-1; 8 nucleotides line up with TRBD1. The CDR3 runs to 14 residues. Germline V gene sequence: CDR1 SGHAT, CDR2 FQNNGV. With V trimmed by 5 bases and J by 0 bases, 2 bases remained unmatched. The CDR3 DNA follows: TGTGCCAGCAGCCGACAGGGGCTGAACACTGAAGCTTTCTTT. The encoded protein is CASSRQGLNTEAFF.

Details on this clone: A junction end diverges from the germline sequence, so it may reflect a read error. This chain links TRBV28 with TRBJ1-4, with TRBD1 identical over 9 bases. CDR3 length equals 11 residues. CDR1 is MDHEN and CDR2 is SYDVKM in the germline V gene. The CDR3 nucleotides are TGTGCCAGCAGTATCACCCGGGACAGGGTTTTT. It codes for CASSITRDRVF.

Here the CDR3 reads CASSHTSGRYNEQFF. In DNA form, the CDR3 reads TGCGCCAGCAGCCATACTAGCGGGAGGTACAATGAGCAGTTCTTC. V and J are TRBV5-1 and TRBJ2-1; 12 bases are shared with TRBD2. After removal of 4 bases from V and 4 bases from J, the junction contained 3 bases not matched to a gene. The CDR3 length is 15 residues. Germline CDR1 is SGHRS and CDR2 is YFSETQ.

This clone was observed a single time. This sequence joins TRBV7-7 and TRBJ2-7; 7 nucleotides line up with TRBD2. J gave up 5 bases and V 1 base, and 5 bases lay outside the gene matches. Germline CDR1 is SSHAT and CDR2 is FNYEAQ (reference sequence). CDR3 length: 14 residues. The CDR3 nucleotides are TGTGCCAGCAGCTTAGGGGGGGGTGCGGACGAGCAGTACTTC. Amino acids: CASSLGGGADEQYF.

V and J are TRBV27 and TRBJ2-5; 11 bases align to TRBD2. The J call could be wrong; TRBJ2-7 is a better fit for the DNA end. CDR1 and CDR2 from the germline V gene are MNHEY and SMNVEV (reference sequence). This CDR3 region has 15 residues. Written as DNA, the CDR3 is TGTGCCAGCAGTTTAACTAGCGGGAGCTCCTACGAGCAGTACTTC. Amino acid sequence: CASSLTSGSSYEQYF.

The V and J genes are TRBV9 and TRBJ1-1; D is uncertain. The CDR3 loop spans 13 amino acids. The V gene lost 0 bases and the J gene lost 4 bases, with 7 bases spanning the gap. Germline V gives CDR1 SGDLS, CDR2 YYNGEE. The CDR3 nucleotides are TGTGCCAGCAGCGTAGTCGGGTCCACTGAAGCTTTCTTT. This codes for CASSVVGSTEAFF. Full variable domain (rest looked up from reference TRBV9 and TRBJ1-1): DSGVTQTPKHLITATGQRVTLRCSPRSGDLSVYWYQQSLDQGLQFLIQYYNGEERAKGNILERFSAQQFPDLHSELNLSSLELGDSALYFCASSVVGSTEAFFGQGTRLTVV.

This chain joins TRBV2 and TRBJ2-1; 7 bases are shared with TRBD2. After removal of 9 bases from V and 5 bases from J, the junction contained 16 bases not matched to a gene. This CDR3 is 16 amino acids long. CDR1 and CDR2 from the germline V gene are SNHLY and FYNNEI. In DNA, the CDR3 is TGTGCCAGTCTCTACCGCCGGCCTAGCGGAGACAATGAGCAGTTCTTC. Protein product: CASLYRRPSGDNEQFF.

This clone was seen more than once but under ten times. The chain combines TRBV7-2 with TRBJ1-1; a possible D gene is TRBD1 (5 bases). The CDR3 consists of 12 residues. V was cut by 4 bases and J by 7 bases, with 10 bases left in between. Germline V CDR1 and CDR2: SGHTA, FQGNSA. Written as DNA, the CDR3 is TGTGCCAGCAGCTATGGACAAGTTGAAGCTTTCTTT. It specifies CASSYGQVEAFF.